The clone carrying this T cell receptor (beta chain) was recorded only once. This record comes from a study of T cell responses to AZD1222 COVID-19 vaccine. Germline V gene data show CDR1 as KGHSH and CDR2 as LQKENI. After removal of 3 bases from V and 4 bases from J, the junction contained 5 bases not matched to a gene. This CDR3 contains 15 residues. Repertoires were generated with immunoSEQ multiplex PCR, while TCRdb's copy carries only in-frame clones and drops some. In the table there are approximately 150,000 clones, approximately 89% of which are singletons. The chain recombines TRBV18 with TRBJ2-2; 7 bases align to TRBD1. The sequences come from peripheral blood, collected 28 days after the second AZD1222 dose. The TCR comes from an adult who received the AZD1222 COVID-19 vaccine. CDR3 sequence reads: CASSPRGQSTGELFF. The CDR3, as DNA: TGTGCCAGCTCACCTAGGGGGCAGAGCACCGGGGAGCTGTTTTTT.